The 3 T cell receptor beta chains given below trace back to one sample, sequenced in a study of naive and memory T cell subsets. An equimolar mix of two oligonucleotides served as the beta constant-region primer for TRBC1 and TRBC2. Four rounds of PCR amplified the ligated cDNA using nested alpha and beta constant-region primers plus SP2. TCRdb called the UMI-ligation and nested PCR reads again in MiXCR, with one record for every CDR3 protein. This table has 95,000 to 150,000 distinct CDR3 sequences, roughly 32% appearing once. The sample was central memory CD4+ T cells from blood. These TCRs come from a human donor in good health.

This clonotype showed up many times. The chain carries TRBV20-1 and TRBJ2-3; the match to TRBD2 covers 14 bases. The CDR3 is 16 residues long. V lost 5 bases to trimming and J lost 6 bases; unmatched junction nucleotides: 10. Germline V CDR1 and CDR2: DFQATT, SNEGSKA (reference sequence). The CDR3 sequence: CSAPIRLAGGHDTQYF. CDR3 DNA: TGCAGTGCTCCCATCCGACTAGCGGGAGGGCATGATACGCAGTATTTT.

The chain joins TRBV5-1 to TRBJ2-1; 10 bases are a match to TRBD2. This CDR3 has 18 residues. The V gene end was trimmed by 1 base and the J gene end by 4 bases; junction bases not matched to a gene: 11. The germline CDR1 and CDR2 sequences are SGHRS and YFSETQ. CDR3 DNA sequence: TGCGCCAGCAGCTTGAGGGGCACTAGCGGGACGGGTTACAATGAGCAGTTCTTC. Translated, it gives CASSLRGTSGTGYNEQFF.

This clonotype was seen repeatedly, ten times or more. The rearrangement joins TRBV28 to TRBJ1-5; no reliable D call. The ends were cut back, 4 bases at V and 2 bases at J, with 15 bases in the middle. CDR3 size: 16 residues. Germline CDR1 MDHEN, CDR2 SYDVKM. The CDR3 loop reads CASSSRELTRNQPQHF. In DNA, the CDR3 is TGTGCCAGCAGTTCCCGGGAGCTCACCCGCAATCAGCCCCAGCATTTT.